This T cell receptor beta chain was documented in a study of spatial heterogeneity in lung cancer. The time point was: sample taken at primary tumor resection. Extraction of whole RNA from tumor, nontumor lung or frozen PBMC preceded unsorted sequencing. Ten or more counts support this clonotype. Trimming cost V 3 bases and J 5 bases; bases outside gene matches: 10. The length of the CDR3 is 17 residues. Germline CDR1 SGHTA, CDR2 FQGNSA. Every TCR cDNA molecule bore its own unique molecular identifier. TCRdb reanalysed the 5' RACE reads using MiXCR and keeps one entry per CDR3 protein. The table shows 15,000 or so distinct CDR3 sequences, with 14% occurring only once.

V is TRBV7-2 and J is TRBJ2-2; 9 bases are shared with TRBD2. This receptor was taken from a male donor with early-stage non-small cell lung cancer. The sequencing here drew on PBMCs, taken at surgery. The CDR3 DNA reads TGTGCCAGCAGCTTGATAGCGGGGGCCCTTGCTACCGGGGAGCTGTTTTTT. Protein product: CASSLIAGALATGELFF.